This entry lists 20 T cell receptor beta chains sequenced from one sample in a study of blood T cell repertoires in COVID-19. Sequenced by immunoSEQ multiplex PCR; TCRdb stores in-frame clones only, minus some. The sample records a few hundred thousand clones, over 75% being singletons. The sample consisted of peripheral blood. The receptor source for this set is a woman in her 70s with COVID-19, enrolled during active disease.

J is TRBJ2-2 and V is TRBV2; 8 bases match TRBD2. Germline V CDR1 and CDR2: SNHLY, FYNNEI. The CDR3 is 15 amino acids. Trimming took 5 bases from V and 3 from J; bases not matched to a gene: 5. The CDR3 sequence is CASSPTSAYTGELFF. CDR3 in DNA: TGTGCCAGCAGTCCGACTAGCGCGTACACCGGGGAGCTGTTTTTT.

The gene calls are TRBV5-1 and TRBJ2-1, with 12 bases matching TRBD1. J lost 7 bases, V lost 6 bases, and 5 bases had no gene match. This CDR3 spans 14 amino acids. Germline CDR1 and CDR2: SGHRS and YFSETQ. As DNA, the CDR3 is TGCGCCAGCACCGGGACAGGGGGCCCTAATGAGCAGTTCTTC. Amino acids: CASTGTGGPNEQFF.

The chain uses TRBV5-1 and TRBJ2-5; 10 positions match TRBD2. The J segment lost 5 bases and the V segment lost 8 bases, leaving 15 bases of the junction unmatched. Looked up from germline, CDR1 is SGHRS and CDR2 is YFSETQ. The CDR3 covers 16 residues. In nucleotides, the CDR3 is TGCGCCAGTAGCCCCGTAGGGACTAGCGTGTCTGAGACCCAGTACTTC. This codes for CASSPVGTSVSETQYF.

CDR3 nucleotides: TGTGCCAGCAGCCAGGGACTTGAAGGCGGGGAGCTGTTTTTT. Translated: CASSQGLEGGELFF. The chain couples TRBV3-1 (or the pseudogene TRBV3-2) to TRBJ2-2, with a weak D call TRBD2 (6 bases). The ends were cut back, 3 bases at V and 7 bases at J, with 12 bases in the middle. Germline V lookup: CDR1 LGHDT, CDR2 YNNKEL (reference sequence). There are 14 residues in the CDR3.

The CDR3 region has the DNA TGCAGCGCCCAGACAGGAGGGAACACTGAAGCTTTCTTT. The encoded protein is CSAQTGGNTEAFF. The rearrangement joins TRBV29-1 to TRBJ1-1; a weak D match, TRBD1 (6 bases). The CDR3 is made up of 13 amino acids. Per germline, CDR1 SQVTM and CDR2 ANQGSEA. The ends were cut back, 7 bases at V and 1 base at J, with 13 bases in the middle. Full variable domain (outside the CDR3, taken from reference TRBV29-1 and TRBJ1-1): SAVISQKPSRDICQRGTSLTIQCQVDSQVTMMFWYRQQPGQSLTLIATANQGSEATYESGFVIDKFPISRPNLTFSTLTVSNMSPEDSSIYLCSAQTGGNTEAFFGQGTRLTVV.

The V gene is TRBV28, the J gene TRBJ1-5, with D possibly being TRBD1 (5 bases). The CDR3 loop spans 17 amino acids. V dropped 6 bases and J dropped 4 bases, with 22 bases sitting between them. Germline CDR1 and CDR2: MDHEN and SYDVKM. The CDR3 bases are TGTGCCAGCAGCCCCTTGGGTGAAGGGGCGGCGAATCAGCCCCAGCATTTT. It codes for CASSPLGEGAANQPQHF.

The J gene is TRBJ2-7, the V gene TRBV4-3; D ambiguous. The germline V gene has CDR1 LGHNA and CDR2 YSLEER. Trimming left V 0 bases short and J 1 base short, with 7 bases between. The CDR3 is made up of 14 amino acids. CDR3 loop: CASSQDGASYEQYF. CDR3 in DNA: TGCGCCAGCAGCCAAGACGGTGCTTCCTACGAGCAGTACTTC.

The chain combines TRBV9 with TRBJ2-1, with 8 bases matching TRBD2. The J segment lost 4 bases and the V segment lost 3 bases, leaving 3 bases of the junction unmatched. The CDR3 loop spans 14 amino acids. Germline CDR1 and CDR2: SGDLS and YYNGEE. CDR3 sequence (DNA): TGTGCCAGCAGCGCTAGCGGGTCTTACAATGAGCAGTTCTTC. Amino acid sequence: CASSASGSYNEQFF.

The J gene is TRBJ2-6, the V gene TRBV11-2; TRBD1 matches at 11 bases. The V gene's germline CDR1 is SGHAT and CDR2 FQNNGV. With V trimmed by 5 bases and J by 0 bases, 6 bases remained unmatched. The CDR3 runs 18 residues. Written as DNA, the CDR3 is TGTGCCAGCAGCCCGGGGACAGGGGGGGTCTCTGGGGCCAACGTCCTGACTTTC. Protein: CASSPGTGGVSGANVLTF.

The V and J genes are TRBV27 and TRBJ2-3; the D gene is possibly TRBD1 (6 bases). CDR1 is MNHEY, CDR2 SMNVEV, per germline (reference sequence). CDR3 length: 15 residues. V gave up 5 bases and J gave up 5 bases, with 17 bases separating them. CDR3 residues: CASSGLGQTQDTQYF. The CDR3 bases are TGTGCCAGCAGTGGGCTCGGACAGACGCAAGATACGCAGTATTTT.

The CDR3 loop is CASSVGGIGYNEQFF. CDR3 sequence (DNA): TGTGCCAGTAGCGTCGGGGGAATCGGCTACAATGAGCAGTTCTTC. The V call is TRBV19, the J call TRBJ2-1; a weak D match, TRBD2 (6 bases). This CDR3 region has 15 residues. Trimming stripped 6 bases from V and 3 bases from J, with 15 bases between. Per germline, CDR1 LNHDA and CDR2 SQIVND (reference sequence).

The V gene is TRBV9, the J gene TRBJ1-1; 7 bases are a match to TRBD1. Germline CDR1 reads SGDLS; CDR2 reads YYNGEE. This CDR3 is built from 16 residues. Trimming cost V 0 bases and J 2 bases; bases outside gene matches: 7. The CDR3 region has the DNA TGTGCCAGCAGCGTAGGGTTAGGGACAGCTAACACTGAAGCTTTCTTT. Amino acids: CASSVGLGTANTEAFF.

The chain couples TRBV2 to TRBJ2-7; D is unclear. CDR1 SNHLY and CDR2 FYNNEI come from the germline V gene. The CDR3 runs 12 residues. Trimming left V 5 bases short and J 4 bases short, with 9 bases between. The CDR3 DNA is TGTGCCAGCAGTCAAACAAGTTACGAGCAGTACTTC. Protein product: CASSQTSYEQYF.

This chain links TRBV19 with TRBJ1-2; D possibly corresponds to TRBD1 (5 bases). Deletions cut 3 bases from V and 6 bases from J, with 20 bases between. The CDR3 is 16 residues long. Per the germline V gene, CDR1 is LNHDA and CDR2 is SQIVND (reference sequence). The CDR3 DNA sequence: TGTGCCAGTAGTATTGGGGGGATCGGGGCATCGGATGGCTACACCTTC. Encoded protein: CASSIGGIGASDGYTF.

The V gene is TRBV10-3, the J gene TRBJ2-1; 11 nucleotides match TRBD1. With V trimmed by 6 bases and J by 7 bases, 5 bases remained unmatched. The CDR3 totals 14 residues. Germline loops: CDR1 ENHRY, CDR2 SYGVKD. CDR3 amino acids: CAIRGTGGGNEQFF. CDR3 sequence (DNA): TGTGCCATCAGAGGGACAGGGGGGGGTAATGAGCAGTTCTTC.

The genes are TRBV5-1 and TRBJ2-3; D is ambiguous. Germline CDR1 SGHRS, CDR2 YFSETQ. This CDR3 is built from 16 residues. V dropped 0 bases and J dropped 2 bases, with 13 bases sitting between them. As DNA, the CDR3 is TGCGCCAGCAGCTTGGCCAAGGATTGGGCCACAGATACGCAGTATTTT. Translated: CASSLAKDWATDTQYF.

The chain carries TRBV19 and TRBJ2-1, with no clear D. Germline-derived CDR1 and CDR2 are LNHDA and SQIVND (reference sequence). The V gene lost 5 bases and the J gene lost 0 bases, with 11 bases spanning the gap. The CDR3 loop spans 15 amino acids. The CDR3 bases are TGTGCCAGTAGTCCTCAGGTATACTCCTACAATGAGCAGTTCTTC. Its protein is CASSPQVYSYNEQFF. The entire variable domain, with the rest obtained from reference TRBV19 and TRBJ2-1, is as follows: DGGITQSPKYLFRKEGQNVTLSCEQNLNHDAMYWYRQDPGQGLRLIYYSQIVNDFQKGDIAEGYSVSREKKESFPLTVTSAQKNPTAFYLCASSPQVYSYNEQFFGPGTRLTVL.

The chain uses TRBV18 and TRBJ1-2; weak D call: TRBD1 (6 bases). The CDR3 spans 15 residues. Germline V gene sequence: CDR1 KGHSH, CDR2 LQKENI. Trimming stripped 2 bases from V and 5 bases from J, with 15 bases between. CDR3 loop: CASSPGAAGEYGYTF. The CDR3 bases are TGTGCCAGCTCACCAGGCGCGGCAGGGGAATATGGCTACACCTTC.

This chain's CDR3 is CASRPRGGTGELFF. The CDR3 DNA reads as TGTGCCAGCAGGCCGAGAGGGGGTACCGGGGAGCTGTTTTTT. The chain has TRBV6-4 and TRBJ2-2; tentative D call: TRBD1 (6 bases). The V and J ends lost 6 bases and 5 bases respectively, with 13 bases between them. CDR1 and CDR2 from the germline V gene are MRHNA and SNTAGT. The CDR3 runs to 14 residues.

J is TRBJ2-5 and V is TRBV10-3; 14 positions agree with TRBD2. Germline CDR1 reads ENHRY; CDR2 reads SYGVKD. Losses at the gene ends were 0 bases for V and 2 bases for J; bases not matched to a gene: 8. The CDR3 covers 19 residues. This CDR3 reads CAISESNLGLAGDQETQYF. The CDR3, as DNA: TGTGCCATCAGTGAGTCGAATTTGGGACTAGCGGGAGATCAAGAGACCCAGTACTTC.